This entry lists 18 T cell receptor beta chains sequenced from one sample in a study of blood T cells in healthy people across ages. A J-beta primer mix and a sample-barcoded 5' primer were used in a second PCR of about 7 to 12 cycles. TCRdb analysed the 5' RACE reads with MiXCR anew, one entry per CDR3 protein. Among more than 1,000,000 distinct CDR3 sequences, 20% to 25% were seen once, and the ten largest hold 0.65% to 0.95%. Another study also made use of these data, one on T cells of mothers and their children.

Specimen: blood. These receptors were obtained from a girl aged 2 to 10 in good health.

The chain is built from TRBV5-6 and TRBJ1-1; a weak D match, TRBD1 (5 bases). CDR1 and CDR2 from the germline V gene are SGHDT and YYEEEE. This CDR3 has 14 amino acids. Trimming left V 3 bases short and J 1 base short, with 10 bases between. CDR3 loop: CASSSGPSNTEAFF. The CDR3 DNA sequence: TGTGCCAGCAGCTCGGGACCCTCGAACACTGAAGCTTTCTTT.

The chain couples TRBV29-1 to TRBJ1-2, with 7 bases lining up with TRBD1. The CDR3 loop spans 13 amino acids. Trimming at V came to 2 bases and at J to 4 bases, leaving 4 bases not matched to a gene. Germline loops: CDR1 SQVTM, CDR2 ANQGSEA. CDR3 residues: CSVELRQGYGYTF. The CDR3 DNA reads as TGCAGCGTTGAACTCCGACAGGGCTATGGCTACACCTTC.

V is TRBV3-1 and J is TRBJ2-3; TRBD2 is a possible D gene (6 bases). Trimming pared 5 bases from V and 8 bases from J, leaving 14 bases between. CDR1 LGHDT and CDR2 YNNKEL come from the germline V gene (reference sequence). The CDR3 runs 13 residues. CDR3 bases: TGTGCCAGCAGCAACCTACGGAGGGGTACGCAGTATTTT. It encodes CASSNLRRGTQYF.

In its sample, this clonotype was seen a few times. This rearrangement joins TRBV12-3 or TRBV12-4 to TRBJ1-4; 7 bases agree with TRBD1. The ends lost 9 bases at V and 5 bases at J; junction bases unmatched: 6. CDR3 length: 13 residues. The CDR3 region has the DNA TGTGCCAGTGGACAGGATTTAAATGAAAAACTGTTTTTT. It specifies CASGQDLNEKLFF.

The V gene is TRBV11-3, the J gene TRBJ1-4, with D possibly matching TRBD1 (5 bases). This CDR3 spans 14 amino acids. V lost 1 base, J lost 3 bases, and 6 bases lay in between. Germline lookup yields CDR1 SGHNT and CDR2 YENEEA. CDR3 sequence reads: CASSLARANEKLFF. Here the CDR3 DNA reads TGTGCCAGCAGCTTAGCCAGGGCTAATGAAAAACTGTTTTTT.

This clonotype was seen repeatedly, ten times or more. The rearrangement links TRBV29-1 to TRBJ2-5; 8 bases match TRBD2. The CDR3 covers 14 residues. The V segment lost 1 base and the J segment 3 bases; nucleotides outside the gene matches: 4. The germline CDR1 and CDR2 sequences are SQVTM and ANQGSEA. CDR3 bases: TGCAGCGTTGAAGTGGCGGGGGGTAAAGAGACCCAGTACTTC. Translated, it gives CSVEVAGGKETQYF.

The gene calls are TRBV6-5 and TRBJ1-2, with 12 bases fitting TRBD1. The CDR3 has 14 residues. CDR1 and CDR2 from the germline V gene are MNHEY and SVGAGI. The trim removed 4 bases at V and 5 bases at J, leaving 2 bases unmatched. CDR3: CASSWGQGAYGYTF. The CDR3 DNA reads as TGTGCCAGCAGTTGGGGACAGGGGGCTTATGGCTACACCTTC.

This clonotype was picked up a small number of times. This chain links TRBV28 with TRBJ2-4; D unclear. CDR3 size: 12 residues. The V gene lost 3 bases and the J gene lost 7 bases, with 7 bases spanning the gap. Germline values: CDR1 MDHEN, CDR2 SYDVKM. In DNA form, the CDR3 reads TGTGCCAGCAGTTTCGCCCGGAACATTCAGTACTTC. It codes for CASSFARNIQYF.

V gene TRBV11-2 combines with J gene TRBJ1-4; D gene uncertain. CDR1 SGHAT and CDR2 FQNNGV come from the germline V gene. The CDR3 is made up of 15 amino acids. Trimming took off 5 bases at V and 7 bases at J, with 17 bases between the two ends. The CDR3 here is CASSDTTRDSEKLFF. The CDR3 bases are TGTGCCAGCAGCGATACGACGAGGGATAGTGAAAAACTGTTTTTT.

The chain recombines TRBV5-1 with TRBJ2-5; 14 positions match TRBD2. Germline lookup yields CDR1 SGHRS and CDR2 YFSETQ. V trimming: 7 bases; J trimming: 2 bases; junction bases outside the gene matches: 4. This CDR3 spans 15 amino acids. CDR3 coding DNA: TGCGCCAGCCGGACTAGCGGGAGGACTCAAGAGACCCAGTACTTC. Translating gives CASRTSGRTQETQYF.

The rearrangement links TRBV6-5 to TRBJ1-2; D not resolved. Trimming cost V 3 bases and J 1 base, with 6 bases left between them. Germline values: CDR1 MNHEY, CDR2 SVGAGI. The CDR3 loop spans 13 amino acids. The CDR3 here is CASSYSDNYGYTF. CDR3 DNA: TGTGCCAGCAGTTATTCAGATAACTATGGCTACACCTTC.

This clonotype has a count of ten or more. This chain uses TRBV6-5 with TRBJ2-1; possibly TRBD1 for D (6 bases). CDR3 length: 14 amino acids. CDR1 is MNHEY and CDR2 is SVGAGI in the germline V gene. V lost 3 bases, J lost 4 bases, and 10 bases lay in between. CDR3: CASSYSGQYNEQFF. The CDR3 region has the DNA TGTGCCAGCAGTTATTCCGGACAGTACAATGAGCAGTTCTTC.

Concerning this clonotype: With a much larger clone just one base away, this may be a read error. This chain links TRBV27 with TRBJ2-5; no reliable D call. CDR3 length: 12 residues. Looked up from germline, CDR1 is MNHEY and CDR2 is SMNVEV (reference sequence). The V gene lost 8 bases and the J gene lost 1 base, with 8 bases spanning the gap. DNA for the CDR3: TGTGCCAGCGGTTGGACCCAAGAGACCCAGTACTTC. Translated: CASGWTQETQYF.

This clonotype was recorded a few times. This chain's CDR3 is CSASTSGAPEEQYF. The CDR3 DNA reads as TGCAGCGCTTCGACTAGCGGGGCACCTGAAGAGCAGTACTTC. The chain couples TRBV29-1 to TRBJ2-5; TRBD2 matches at 11 bases. Trimming took 7 bases from V and 11 from J; bases not matched to a gene: 15. The length of the CDR3 is 14 residues. Looked up from germline, CDR1 is SQVTM and CDR2 is ANQGSEA. Based on the CDR3 plus reference TRBV29-1 and TRBJ2-5, the full variable domain is SAVISQKPSRDICQRGTSLTIQCQVDSQVTMMFWYRQQPGQSLTLIATANQGSEATYESGFVIDKFPISRPNLTFSTLTVSNMSPEDSSIYLCSASTSGAPEEQYFGPGTRLLVL.

The V gene is TRBV6-6, the J gene TRBJ1-2; TRBD1 is a possible D gene (6 bases). V lost 8 bases to trimming and J lost 7 bases, with 17 bases between them. This CDR3 spans 13 amino acids. Germline CDR1 and CDR2: MNHNY and SVGAGI (reference sequence). CDR3 region: CASGEGGASGYTF. The CDR3 DNA reads TGTGCCAGCGGGGAGGGGGGTGCGAGTGGCTACACCTTC.

The genes are TRBV7-2 and TRBJ1-5; the D is unclear. This CDR3 spans 15 amino acids. V shed 1 base and J shed 9 bases, with 16 bases lying between them. Germline V gene sequence: CDR1 SGHTA, CDR2 FQGNSA. For the CDR3, the DNA is TGTGCCAGCAGCTTAGGGGGATCCGAGGAATGGCCCCAGCATTTT. Protein sequence: CASSLGGSEEWPQHF.

This clonotype came up a few times. The J gene is TRBJ2-1, the V gene TRBV29-1, with D tentatively TRBD2 (5 bases). The CDR3 covers 20 residues. V lost 3 bases to trimming and J lost 2 bases, with 29 bases between them. The germline V gene encodes CDR1 SQVTM and CDR2 ANQGSEA. CDR3: CSVEPPLDSTGITAYNEQFF. As DNA, the CDR3 is TGCAGCGTTGAGCCGCCCCTAGACTCGACCGGGATCACGGCCTACAATGAGCAGTTCTTC.

The rearrangement joins TRBV7-8 to TRBJ1-2; weak D call: TRBD1 (6 bases). CDR1 SGHVS and CDR2 FQNEAQ come from the germline V gene. The CDR3 contains 15 residues. The ends were cut back, 1 base at V and 6 bases at J, with 15 bases in the middle. The CDR3 is CASSLEHGTPHGYTF. The CDR3 coding sequence is TGTGCCAGCAGCTTAGAGCACGGGACACCGCATGGCTACACCTTC. Full variable domain (outside the CDR3, taken from reference TRBV7-8 and TRBJ1-2): GAGVSQSPRYKVAKRGQDVALRCDPISGHVSLFWYQQALGQGPEFLTYFQNEAQLDKSGLPSDRFFAERPEGSVSTLKIQRTQQEDSAVYLCASSLEHGTPHGYTFGSGTRLTVV.